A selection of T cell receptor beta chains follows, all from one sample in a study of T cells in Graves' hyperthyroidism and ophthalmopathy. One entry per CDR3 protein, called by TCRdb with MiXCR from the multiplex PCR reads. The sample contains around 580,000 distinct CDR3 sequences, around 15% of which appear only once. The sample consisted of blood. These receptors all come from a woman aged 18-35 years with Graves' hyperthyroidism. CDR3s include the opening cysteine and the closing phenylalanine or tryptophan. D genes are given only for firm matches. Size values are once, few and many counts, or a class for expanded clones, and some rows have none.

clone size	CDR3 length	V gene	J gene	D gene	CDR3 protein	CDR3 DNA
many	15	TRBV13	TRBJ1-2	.	CASSSFRLTQYGYTF	TGTGCCAGCAGCTCCTTCCGACTTACGCAGTATGGCTACACCTTC
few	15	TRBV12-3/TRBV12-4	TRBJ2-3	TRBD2	CASSFPVAGGDTQYF	TGTGCCAGCAGTTTCCCGGTAGCGGGAGGGGATACGCAGTATTTT
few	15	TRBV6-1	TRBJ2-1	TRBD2	CASSHGTSVYNEQFF	TGTGCCAGCAGTCACGGGACTAGCGTTTACAATGAGCAGTTCTTC
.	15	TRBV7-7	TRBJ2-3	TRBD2	CASSKSGELTDTQYF	TGTGCTAGCAGCAAGAGCGGGGAGCTCACAGATACGCAGTATTTT
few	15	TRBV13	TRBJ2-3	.	CASSLGTDYTDTQYF	TGTGCCAGCAGCTTAGGTACTGATTACACAGATACGCAGTATTTT
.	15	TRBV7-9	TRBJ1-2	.	CASSPDRFPNYGYTF	TGTGCCAGCAGCCCCGACAGGTTTCCAAACTATGGCTACACCTTC
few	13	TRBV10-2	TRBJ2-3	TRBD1	CASRPGQGNTQYF	TGCGCCAGCAGACCGGGACAGGGGAATACGCAGTATTTT
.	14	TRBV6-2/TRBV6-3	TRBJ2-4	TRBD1	CASRTDRGKNIQYF	TGTGCCAGCAGAACCGACAGGGGCAAAAACATTCAGTACTTC
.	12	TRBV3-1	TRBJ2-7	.	CASSQGTDEQYF	TGTGCCAGCAGCCAAGGGACAGACGAGCAGTACTTC
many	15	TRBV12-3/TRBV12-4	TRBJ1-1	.	CASTFWGSYNTEAFF	TGTGCCAGCACCTTCTGGGGCTCGTATAACACTGAAGCTTTCTTT
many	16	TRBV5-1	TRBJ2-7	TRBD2	CASSLEFSGRPREQYF	TGCGCCAGCAGCTTGGAGTTTAGCGGGAGGCCCCGCGAGCAGTACTTC
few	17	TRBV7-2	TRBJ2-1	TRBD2	CASSPPRGRSSYNEQFF	TGTGCCAGCAGCCCGCCGCGGGGGAGGAGCTCCTACAATGAGCAGTTCTTC
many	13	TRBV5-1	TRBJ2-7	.	CASSLAWSYEQYF	TGCGCCAGCAGCTTGGCATGGTCCTACGAGCAGTACTTC
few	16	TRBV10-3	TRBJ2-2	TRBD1	CAISEPGTGRPGELFF	TGTGCCATCAGTGAGCCTGGGACAGGGCGCCCCGGGGAGCTGTTTTTT
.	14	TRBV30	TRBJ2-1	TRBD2	CAWREAGRGNEQFF	TGTGCCTGGAGAGAAGCGGGACGGGGCAATGAGCAGTTCTTC
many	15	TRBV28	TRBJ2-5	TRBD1	CADYRDRDVQETQYF	TGTGCCGACTACCGGGACAGGGATGTACAAGAGACCCAGTACTTC
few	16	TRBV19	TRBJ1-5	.	CASRDSPGKGMQPQHF	TGTGCCAGTAGGGACTCACCCGGGAAGGGTATGCAGCCCCAGCATTTT
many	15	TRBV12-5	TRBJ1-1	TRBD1	CASGGRDRRDTEAFF	TGTGCTAGTGGGGGAAGGGACAGGAGGGACACTGAAGCTTTCTTT
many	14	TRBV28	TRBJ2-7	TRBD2	CASSALERGYEQYF	TGTGCCAGCAGCGCCTTGGAGCGGGGATACGAGCAGTACTTC
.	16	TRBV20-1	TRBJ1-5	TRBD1	CSARVNRGIVNQPQHF	TGCAGTGCTAGGGTAAACAGGGGGATCGTCAATCAGCCCCAGCATTTT
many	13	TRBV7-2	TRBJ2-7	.	CASSLVRGYEQYF	TGTGCCAGCAGCTTAGTGAGGGGCTACGAGCAGTACTTC
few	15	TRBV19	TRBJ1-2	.	CASIPQVGAYYGYTF	TGTGCCAGTATCCCGCAGGTCGGCGCTTACTATGGCTACACCTTC
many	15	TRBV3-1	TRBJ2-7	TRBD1	CASSQGQGAPSEQYF	TGTGCCAGCAGCCAAGGACAGGGGGCTCCTTCGGAGCAGTACTTC
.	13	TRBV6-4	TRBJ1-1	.	CASSERRVTEAFF	TGTGCCAGCAGTGAGAGGAGGGTAACTGAAGCTTTCTTT
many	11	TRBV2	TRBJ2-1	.	CASSVKNEQFF	TGTGCCAGCAGTGTTAAAAATGAGCAGTTCTTC
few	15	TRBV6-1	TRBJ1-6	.	CASSATVSYNSPLHF	TGTGCCAGCAGTGCCACAGTCTCCTATAATTCACCCCTCCACTTT
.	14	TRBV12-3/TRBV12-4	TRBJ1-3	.	CASSLTEAGNTMYF	TGTGCCAGCAGTTTGACAGAAGCTGGAAACACCATGTATTTT
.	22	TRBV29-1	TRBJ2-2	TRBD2	CSALPAWTARASGAGGTGELFF	TGCAGCGCCCTACCAGCTTGGACAGCCCGGGCTAGCGGGGCCGGGGGCACCGGGGAGCTGTTTTTT
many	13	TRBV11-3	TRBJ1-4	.	CASSRLMGGKLFF	TGTGCCAGCAGCAGACTGATGGGCGGGAAACTGTTTTTT
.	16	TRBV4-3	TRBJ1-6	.	CASSQDHDSYNSPLHF	TGCGCCAGCAGCCAAGACCACGACTCCTATAATTCACCCCTCCACTTT
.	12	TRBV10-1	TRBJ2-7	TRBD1	CASNAGTGEQYF	TGCGCCAGCAATGCCGGGACAGGGGAGCAGTACTTC
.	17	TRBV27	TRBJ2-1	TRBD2	CASRTFGAGTRNNEQFF	TGTGCCAGCAGAACTTTTGGGGCCGGGACTAGAAACAATGAGCAGTTCTTC
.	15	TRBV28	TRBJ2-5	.	CASSLLTRHQETQYF	TGTGCCAGCAGTCTTCTAACGAGGCACCAGGAGACCCAGTACTTC
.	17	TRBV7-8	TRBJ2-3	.	CASSLDRWSGGTDTQYF	TGTGCCAGCAGCTTAGATCGATGGTCGGGAGGCACAGATACGCAGTATTTT
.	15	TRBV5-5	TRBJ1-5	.	CASSLTGSENQPQHF	TGTGCCAGCAGCTTGACAGGGTCCGAAAATCAGCCCCAGCATTTT
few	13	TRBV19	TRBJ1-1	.	CASSIRLNTEAFF	TGTGCCAGTAGTATAAGGCTGAACACTGAAGCTTTCTTT
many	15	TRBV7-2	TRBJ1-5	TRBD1	CASSPDRGRNQPQHF	TGTGCCAGCAGCCCAGACAGGGGGCGGAATCAGCCCCAGCATTTT
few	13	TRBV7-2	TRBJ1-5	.	CASSLTPFQPQHF	TGTGCCAGCAGCTTAACCCCCTTTCAGCCCCAGCATTTT
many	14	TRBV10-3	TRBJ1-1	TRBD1	CAIRQGTANTEAFF	TGTGCCATCAGACAGGGGACAGCAAACACTGAAGCTTTCTTT
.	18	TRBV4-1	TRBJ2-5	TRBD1	CASSQRETGTATQETQYF	TGCGCCAGCAGCCAAAGGGAGACAGGGACGGCCACCCAAGAGACCCAGTACTTC
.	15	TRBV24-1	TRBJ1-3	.	CATSDSSSSGNTIYF	TGTGCCACCAGTGACTCCAGCAGCTCTGGAAACACCATATATTTT
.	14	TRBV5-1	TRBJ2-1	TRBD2	CASGTSGGRGEQFF	TGCGCCAGTGGGACTAGCGGGGGGCGAGGTGAGCAGTTCTTC
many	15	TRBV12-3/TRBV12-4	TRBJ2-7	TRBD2	CASSFPTSGSYEQYF	TGTGCCAGCAGTTTCCCGACTAGCGGGAGCTACGAGCAGTACTTC
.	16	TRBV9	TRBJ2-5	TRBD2	CASSVELAGSGETQYF	TGTGCCAGCAGCGTAGAACTAGCGGGAAGTGGAGAGACCCAGTACTTC
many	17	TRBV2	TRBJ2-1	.	CASSTRDAPSPYNEQFF	TGTGCCAGCAGTACCCGGGACGCCCCATCTCCTTACAATGAGCAGTTCTTC
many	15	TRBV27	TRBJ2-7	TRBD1	CASSFLGTGGYEQYF	TGTGCCAGCAGTTTTCTAGGGACAGGGGGATACGAGCAGTACTTC
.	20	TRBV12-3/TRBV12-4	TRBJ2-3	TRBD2	CASSFAFWRGGGTSTDTQYF	TGTGCCAGCAGTTTTGCTTTCTGGCGGGGGGGCGGTACTAGCACAGATACGCAGTATTTT